This T cell receptor (beta chain) was identified in a study of CD8+ T cells in alopecia areata (dated by TCRdb to 2016 to 2019). With regard to the full study: Treated patients were enrolled in an open-label pilot trial of oral tofacitinib at 5 to 10 mg twice daily for moderate-to-severe alopecia areata. The RNA source kit depended on sample type: the PAXgene miRNA kit for fixed scalp, the miRNeasy kit for PBMCs, and the RNeasy kit for mouse skin. Clonality in the scalp was compared among normal scalp (n=4), patchy alopecia areata scalp (n=8), and alopecia totalis/universalis scalp (n=8). Tofacitinib was given for 6 to 18 months, followed by 6 months of follow-up off drug to assess delayed response and recurrence. Scalp tissue and sorted CD4+ and CD8+ peripheral blood T cells from patchy and totalis/universalis alopecia areata patients and from healthy controls were covered by human TCRbeta sequencing. immunoSEQ multiplex PCR using 35 Vbeta forward primers and 13 Jbeta reverse primers was used to amplify TCRbeta CDR3 regions. In both human patients and the C3H/HeJ mouse model, the study applied high-throughput TCRbeta sequencing to look at T cell clonal expansion in alopecia areata. In treated patients, disease severity was measured using the SALT score, which gives the percentage of scalp surface area affected. Patients on tofacitinib were biopsied at baseline and after 4 and 24 weeks of treatment, and several of the patients also had a later scalp biopsy.

The time point label, as the study defines it: around 29 days on oral tofacitinib. The meaning of the sample's treatment or condition label: oral pan-JAK inhibitor, 5-10 mg twice daily. Peripheral blood and lesional scalp punch biopsies were obtained from patients with alopecia areata. After PBMCs were isolated by density centrifugation and stained for CD3, CD4 and CD8, a FACSAria was used to sort CD4+ and CD8+ T cells. Receptor amplification or capture employed the immunoSEQ multiplex PCR assay. RNA was extracted from all samples and reverse transcribed into cDNA, which served as template for TCR sequencing. SuperScript III was used for first-strand cDNA synthesis, primed with a 2:1 mix of oligo-dT and random hexamers. A synthetic immune receptor repertoire was used to assess amplification bias, and residual bias was removed computationally. On the study's bioinformatics: Raw reads were preprocessed to remove errors, and CDR3 was defined by IMGT conventions from the conserved cysteine to phenylalanine. Clonality was computed by normalizing Shannon entropy by log2 of the number of productive unique TCRs and subtracting the result from 1. Whether each scalp clone was CD4 or CD8 was inferred by checking scalp TCRbeta sequences against the CD4 and CD8 repertoires from sorted blood. TCRdb retrieved this table from immuneACCESS and kept in-frame rearrangements only. Not all clones are present; in checked studies, unresolved V genes account for under half, and no reason is known for the remainder. V and J calls and clone size are as listed in that table; D and trimming were resolved from the DNA. This sample comprises around 120,000 clones, 53% of them detected only once. About 0.5% of the sample is held by the ten biggest clonotypes.

Note on this clone: Its antigen is unknown. No qualities accompany the bases; no much larger clone lies one base away.

CDR1 and CDR2 were assigned from the germline V gene (reference sequence) as SEHNR and FQNEAQ. The junction shows trimming of 4 bases on V and 5 bases on J, plus 12 bases between the germline ends. There are 14 amino acids in the CDR3, from cysteine to phenylalanine inclusive. The only DNA kept is the CDR3, 42 bases in frame from the first base. Paper-wide results and their limitations: Unlike mouse skin, which is dominated by gammadelta T cells, normal human skin has resident alphabeta T cells that are also sequenced, and this complicates analysis of the scalp TCR repertoire. Shared TCR sequences between patients were less evident than in mice, which may be partly attributable to HLA diversity in the patient population. With tofacitinib, both scalp clonality and the number of expanded CD8+ clones among the top 100 scalp clones went down significantly. During tofacitinib treatment, many expanded lesional clones stuck around in both scalp and blood, and this persistence may partly explain why relapse happens after treatment is stopped. Because the treated cohort was small and included a single nonresponder, larger studies are needed to assess links between baseline CD8+ expansion and response. Lesional scalp, especially in alopecia totalis/universalis, showed higher clonality and more expanded CD8+ clones than normal scalp, suggesting antigenic drive.

The sequence links TRBV7-9 to TRBJ2-1; a tentative D call is TRBD1 (6 bases match). Material: CD4+ T cells sorted from blood, obtained at week 4, from a patient treated with tofacitinib. The TCR sequence derives from a human donor with alopecia areata. The DNA sequence is as follows: TGTGCCAGCAGCTCAGTCAGGGGTAACAATGAGCAGTTCTTC. It translates as CASSSVRGNNEQFF.